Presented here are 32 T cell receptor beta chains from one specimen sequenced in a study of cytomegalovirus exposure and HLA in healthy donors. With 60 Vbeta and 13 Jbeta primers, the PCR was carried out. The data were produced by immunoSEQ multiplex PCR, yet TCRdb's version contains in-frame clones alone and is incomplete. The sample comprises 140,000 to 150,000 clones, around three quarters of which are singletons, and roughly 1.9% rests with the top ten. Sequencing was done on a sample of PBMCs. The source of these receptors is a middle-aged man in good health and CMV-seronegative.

The CDR3 DNA is TGTGCCAGCAGTTTATTCGGCGGGAGTACCTACAATGAGCAGTTCTTC. This encodes CASSLFGGSTYNEQFF. The rearrangement joins TRBV27 to TRBJ2-1; 7 positions match TRBD2. J was trimmed by 2 bases and V by 1 base; bases with no gene match: 5. The CDR3 is made up of 16 amino acids. Germline values: CDR1 MNHEY, CDR2 SMNVEV (reference sequence).

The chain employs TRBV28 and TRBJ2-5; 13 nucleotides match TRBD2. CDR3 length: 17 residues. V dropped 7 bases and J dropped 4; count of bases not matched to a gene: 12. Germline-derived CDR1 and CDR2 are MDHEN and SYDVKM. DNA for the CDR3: TGTGCCAGCAAGGGACTAGCGGGGAATACCGACCCAGAGACCCAGTACTTC. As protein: CASKGLAGNTDPETQYF.

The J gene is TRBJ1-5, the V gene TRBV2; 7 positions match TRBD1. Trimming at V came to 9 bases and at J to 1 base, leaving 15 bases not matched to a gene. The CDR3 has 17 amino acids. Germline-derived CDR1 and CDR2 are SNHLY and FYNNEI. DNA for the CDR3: TGTGCCAGTGCTAGGGCAGGGGGAGTGAAAAGCAATCAGCCCCAGCATTTT. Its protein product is CASARAGGVKSNQPQHF. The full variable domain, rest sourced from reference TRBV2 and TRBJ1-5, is EPEVTQTPSHQVTQMGQEVILRCVPISNHLYFYWYRQILGQKVEFLVSFYNNEISEKSEIFDDQFSVERPDGSNFTLKIRSTKLEDSAMYFCASARAGGVKSNQPQHFGDGTRLSIL.

The DNA of the CDR3 is TGTGCCAGATCAGAGCGGGAGAAGGCGAAAGAGACCCAGTACTTC. Amino acid sequence: CARSEREKAKETQYF. The chain joins TRBV21-1 to TRBJ2-5; TRBD2 is taken as the D call from the table, unchecked against the DNA. TRBV21-1 is marked as a pseudogene. The CDR3 runs to 15 residues.

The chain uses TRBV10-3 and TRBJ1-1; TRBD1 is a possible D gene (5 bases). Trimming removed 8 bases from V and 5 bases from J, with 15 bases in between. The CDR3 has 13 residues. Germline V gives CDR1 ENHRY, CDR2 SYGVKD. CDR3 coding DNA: TGTGCCATCGGGCCACAGGAAGGAACTGAAGCTTTCTTT. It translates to CAIGPQEGTEAFF.

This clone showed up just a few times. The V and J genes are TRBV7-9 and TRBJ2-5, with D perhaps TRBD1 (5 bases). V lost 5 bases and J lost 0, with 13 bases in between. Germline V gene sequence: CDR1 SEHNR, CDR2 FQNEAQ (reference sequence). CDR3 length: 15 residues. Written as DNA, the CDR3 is TGTGCCAGCAGCCCCAGGGATTTGTACCAAGAGACCCAGTACTTC. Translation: CASSPRDLYQETQYF.

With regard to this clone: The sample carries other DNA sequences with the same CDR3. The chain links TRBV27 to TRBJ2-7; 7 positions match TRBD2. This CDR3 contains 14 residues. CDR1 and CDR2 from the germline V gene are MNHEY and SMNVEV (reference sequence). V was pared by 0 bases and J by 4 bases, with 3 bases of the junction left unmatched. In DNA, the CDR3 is TGTGCCAGCAGTTTATCGGGCGGGAGTTACGAGCAGTACTTC. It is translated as CASSLSGGSYEQYF.

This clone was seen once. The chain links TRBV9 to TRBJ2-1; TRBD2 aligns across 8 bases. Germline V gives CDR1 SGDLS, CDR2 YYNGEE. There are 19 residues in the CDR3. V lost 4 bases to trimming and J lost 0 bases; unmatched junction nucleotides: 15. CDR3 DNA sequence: TGTGCCAGCAGCCCCGAGTCGGTAGCGGGGTTTAGCTCCTACAATGAGCAGTTCTTC. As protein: CASSPESVAGFSSYNEQFF.

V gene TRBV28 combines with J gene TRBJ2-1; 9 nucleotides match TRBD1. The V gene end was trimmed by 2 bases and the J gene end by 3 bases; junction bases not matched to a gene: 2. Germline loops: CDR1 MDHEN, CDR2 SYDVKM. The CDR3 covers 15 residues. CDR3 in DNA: TGTGCCAGCAGTTTAGACAGGGGGATCTACAATGAGCAGTTCTTC. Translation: CASSLDRGIYNEQFF.

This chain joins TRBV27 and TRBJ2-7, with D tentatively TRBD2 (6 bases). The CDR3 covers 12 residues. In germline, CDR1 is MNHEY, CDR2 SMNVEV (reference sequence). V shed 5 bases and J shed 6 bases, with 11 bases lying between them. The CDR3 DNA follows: TGTGCCAGCAGTCCAGGCGGGGCCGAGCAGTACTTC. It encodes CASSPGGAEQYF.

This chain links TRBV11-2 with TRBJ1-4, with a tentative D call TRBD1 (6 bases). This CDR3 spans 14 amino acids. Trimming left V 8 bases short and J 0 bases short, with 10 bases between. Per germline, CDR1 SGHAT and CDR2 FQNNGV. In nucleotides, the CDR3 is TGTGCCAGCGCCAGGGGTGCAACTAATGAAAAACTGTTTTTT. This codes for CASARGATNEKLFF.

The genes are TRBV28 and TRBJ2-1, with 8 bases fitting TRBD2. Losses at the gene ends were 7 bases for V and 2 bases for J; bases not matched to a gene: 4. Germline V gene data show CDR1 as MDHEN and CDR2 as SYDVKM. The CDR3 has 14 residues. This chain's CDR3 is CASNGGVPYNEQFF. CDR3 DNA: TGTGCCAGCAACGGGGGGGTGCCCTACAATGAGCAGTTCTTC.

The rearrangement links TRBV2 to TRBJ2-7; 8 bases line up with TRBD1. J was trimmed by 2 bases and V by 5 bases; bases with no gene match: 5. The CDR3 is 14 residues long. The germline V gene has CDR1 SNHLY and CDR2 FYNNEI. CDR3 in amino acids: CASSPATGAYEQYF. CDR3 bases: TGTGCCAGCAGTCCCGCGACAGGGGCCTACGAGCAGTACTTC.

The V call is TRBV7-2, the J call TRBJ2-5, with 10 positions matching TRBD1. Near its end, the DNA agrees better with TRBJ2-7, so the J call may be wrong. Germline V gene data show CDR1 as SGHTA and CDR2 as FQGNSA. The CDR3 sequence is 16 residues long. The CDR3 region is CASSTITGTGAYEQYF. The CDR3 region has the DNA TGTGCCAGCAGCACTATAACGGGGACAGGGGCCTACGAGCAGTACTTC.

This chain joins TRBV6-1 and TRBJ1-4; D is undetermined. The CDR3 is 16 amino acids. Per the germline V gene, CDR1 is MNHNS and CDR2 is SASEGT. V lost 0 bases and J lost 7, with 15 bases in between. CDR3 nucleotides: TGTGCCAGCAGTGAAGCGCGGCTGAGGGTAGCTGAAAAACTGTTTTTT. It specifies CASSEARLRVAEKLFF.

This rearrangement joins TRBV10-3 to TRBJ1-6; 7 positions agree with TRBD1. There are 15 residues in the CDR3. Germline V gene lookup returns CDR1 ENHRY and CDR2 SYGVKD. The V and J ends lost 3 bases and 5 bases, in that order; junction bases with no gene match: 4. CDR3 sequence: CAISDGTVNNSPLHF. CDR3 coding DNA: TGTGCCATCAGTGATGGGACAGTGAATAATTCACCCCTCCACTTT.

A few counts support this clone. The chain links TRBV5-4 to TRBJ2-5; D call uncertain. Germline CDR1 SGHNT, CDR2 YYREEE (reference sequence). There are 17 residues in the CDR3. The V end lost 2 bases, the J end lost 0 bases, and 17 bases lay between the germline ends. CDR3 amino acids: CASSFRLVTPYQETQYF. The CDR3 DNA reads TGTGCCAGCAGCTTCCGCCTAGTCACCCCTTACCAAGAGACCCAGTACTTC.

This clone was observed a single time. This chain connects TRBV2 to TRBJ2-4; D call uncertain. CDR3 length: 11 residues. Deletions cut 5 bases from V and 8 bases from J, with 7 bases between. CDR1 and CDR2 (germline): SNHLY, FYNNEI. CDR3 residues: CASSLTYIQYF. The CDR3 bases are TGTGCCAGCAGTTTAACTTACATTCAGTACTTC.

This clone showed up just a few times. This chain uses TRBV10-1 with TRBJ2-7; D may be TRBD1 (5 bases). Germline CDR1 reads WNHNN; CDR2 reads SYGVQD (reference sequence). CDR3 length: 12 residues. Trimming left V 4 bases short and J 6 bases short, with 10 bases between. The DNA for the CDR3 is TGCGCCAGCAGTGCAGGGATCGCCGAGCAGTACTTC. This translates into CASSAGIAEQYF.

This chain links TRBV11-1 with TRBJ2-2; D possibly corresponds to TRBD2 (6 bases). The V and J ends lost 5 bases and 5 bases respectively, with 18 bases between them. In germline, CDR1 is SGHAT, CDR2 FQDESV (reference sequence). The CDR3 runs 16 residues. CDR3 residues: CASSPFAGPNTGELFF. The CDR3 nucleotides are TGTGCCAGCAGCCCCTTTGCGGGGCCTAATACCGGGGAGCTGTTTTTT.

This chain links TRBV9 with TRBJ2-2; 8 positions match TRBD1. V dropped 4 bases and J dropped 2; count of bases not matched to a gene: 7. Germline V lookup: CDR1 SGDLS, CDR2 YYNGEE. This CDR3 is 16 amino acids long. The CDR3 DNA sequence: TGTGCCAGCAGCCACTATACAGGGGGAAACACCGGGGAGCTGTTTTTT. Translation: CASSHYTGGNTGELFF.

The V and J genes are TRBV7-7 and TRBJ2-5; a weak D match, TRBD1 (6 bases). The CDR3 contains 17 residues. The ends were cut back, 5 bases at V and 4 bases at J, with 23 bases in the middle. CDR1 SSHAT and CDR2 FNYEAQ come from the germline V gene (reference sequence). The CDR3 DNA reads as TGTGCCAGCAGCCCTTACTTAACAGGGCCAACGAGAGAGACCCAGTACTTC. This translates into CASSPYLTGPTRETQYF.

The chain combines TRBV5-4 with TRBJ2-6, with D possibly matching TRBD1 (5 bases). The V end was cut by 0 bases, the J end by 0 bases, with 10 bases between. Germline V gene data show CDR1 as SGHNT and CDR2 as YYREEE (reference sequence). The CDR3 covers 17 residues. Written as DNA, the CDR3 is TGTGCCAGCAGCTTGGACAGGTACGGCTCTGGGGCCAACGTCCTGACTTTC. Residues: CASSLDRYGSGANVLTF. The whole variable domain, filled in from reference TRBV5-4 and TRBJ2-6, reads ETGVTQSPTHLIKTRGQQVTLRCSSQSGHNTVSWYQQALGQGPQFIFQYYREEENGRGNFPPRFSGLQFPNYSSELNVNALELDDSALYLCASSLDRYGSGANVLTFGAGSRLTVL.

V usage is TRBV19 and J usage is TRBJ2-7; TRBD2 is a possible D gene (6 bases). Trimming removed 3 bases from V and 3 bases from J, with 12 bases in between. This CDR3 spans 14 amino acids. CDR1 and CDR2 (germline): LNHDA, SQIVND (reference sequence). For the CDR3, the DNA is TGTGCCAGTAGTATGTGGCCGGGGGACTACGAGCAGTACTTC. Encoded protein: CASSMWPGDYEQYF.

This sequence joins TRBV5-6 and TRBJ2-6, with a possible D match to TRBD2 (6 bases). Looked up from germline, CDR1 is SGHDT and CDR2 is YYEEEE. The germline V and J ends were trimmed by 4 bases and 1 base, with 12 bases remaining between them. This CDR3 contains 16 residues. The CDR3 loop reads CASSPWGVSGANVLTF. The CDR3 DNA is TGTGCCAGCAGCCCGTGGGGGGTTTCTGGGGCCAACGTCCTGACTTTC.

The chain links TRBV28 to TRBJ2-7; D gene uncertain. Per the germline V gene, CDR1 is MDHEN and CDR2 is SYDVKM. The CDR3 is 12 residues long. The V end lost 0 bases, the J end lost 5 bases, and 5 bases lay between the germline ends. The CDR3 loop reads CASSLWQNEQYF. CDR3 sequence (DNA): TGTGCCAGCAGTTTATGGCAGAACGAGCAGTACTTC.

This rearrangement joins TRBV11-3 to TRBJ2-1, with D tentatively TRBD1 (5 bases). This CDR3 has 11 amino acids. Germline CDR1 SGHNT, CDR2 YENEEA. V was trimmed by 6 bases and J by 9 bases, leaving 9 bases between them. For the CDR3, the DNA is TGTGCCAGCAGAGGGGCAGGTGAGCAGTTCTTC. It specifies CASRGAGEQFF.

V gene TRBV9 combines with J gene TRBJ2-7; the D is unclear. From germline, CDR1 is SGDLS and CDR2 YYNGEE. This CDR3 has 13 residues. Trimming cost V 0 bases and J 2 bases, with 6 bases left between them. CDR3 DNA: TGTGCCAGCAGCGTAGACAATACCTACGAGCAGTACTTC. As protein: CASSVDNTYEQYF.

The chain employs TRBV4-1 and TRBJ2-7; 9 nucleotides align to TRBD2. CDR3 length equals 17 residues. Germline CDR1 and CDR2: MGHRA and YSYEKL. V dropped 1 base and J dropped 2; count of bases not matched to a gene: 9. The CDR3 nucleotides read TGCGCCAGCAGCCAAGTGGGGTTAGCGGGGGTGGCCTACGAGCAGTACTTC. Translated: CASSQVGLAGVAYEQYF.

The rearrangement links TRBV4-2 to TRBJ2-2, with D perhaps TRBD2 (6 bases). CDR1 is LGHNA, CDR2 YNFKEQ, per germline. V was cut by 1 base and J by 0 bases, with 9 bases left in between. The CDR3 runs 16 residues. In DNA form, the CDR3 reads TGTGCCAGCAGCCAAGGTACGGGAGCGAACACCGGGGAGCTGTTTTTT. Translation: CASSQGTGANTGELFF.

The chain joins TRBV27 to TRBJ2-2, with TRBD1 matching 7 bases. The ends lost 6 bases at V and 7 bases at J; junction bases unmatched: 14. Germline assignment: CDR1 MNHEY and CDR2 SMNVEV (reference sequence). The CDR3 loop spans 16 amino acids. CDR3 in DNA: TGTGCCAGCAGGAGCGGCGGGCAGGGGGTGAACGGGGAGCTGTTTTTT. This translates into CASRSGGQGVNGELFF.

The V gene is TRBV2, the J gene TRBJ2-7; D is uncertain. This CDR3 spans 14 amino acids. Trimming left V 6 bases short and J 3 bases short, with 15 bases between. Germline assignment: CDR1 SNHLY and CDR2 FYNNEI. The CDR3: CASRSPLELYEQYF. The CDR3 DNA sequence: TGTGCCAGCAGATCCCCCCTTGAACTCTACGAGCAGTACTTC.